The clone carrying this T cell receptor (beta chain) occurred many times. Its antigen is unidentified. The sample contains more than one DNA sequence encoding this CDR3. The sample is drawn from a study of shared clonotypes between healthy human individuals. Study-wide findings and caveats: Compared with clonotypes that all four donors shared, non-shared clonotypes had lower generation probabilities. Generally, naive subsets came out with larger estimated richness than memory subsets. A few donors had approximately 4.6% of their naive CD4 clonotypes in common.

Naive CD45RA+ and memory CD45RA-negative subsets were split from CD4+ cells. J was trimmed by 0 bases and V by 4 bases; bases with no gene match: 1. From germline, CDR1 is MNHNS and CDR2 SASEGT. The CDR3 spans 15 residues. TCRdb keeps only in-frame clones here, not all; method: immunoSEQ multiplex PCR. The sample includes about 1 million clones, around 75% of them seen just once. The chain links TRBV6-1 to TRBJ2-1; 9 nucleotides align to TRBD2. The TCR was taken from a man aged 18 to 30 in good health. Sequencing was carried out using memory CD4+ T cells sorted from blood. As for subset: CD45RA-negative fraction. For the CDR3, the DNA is TGTGCCAGCAGTGTAGCGGGGGTCTCCTACAATGAGCAGTTCTTC. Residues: CASSVAGVSYNEQFF.